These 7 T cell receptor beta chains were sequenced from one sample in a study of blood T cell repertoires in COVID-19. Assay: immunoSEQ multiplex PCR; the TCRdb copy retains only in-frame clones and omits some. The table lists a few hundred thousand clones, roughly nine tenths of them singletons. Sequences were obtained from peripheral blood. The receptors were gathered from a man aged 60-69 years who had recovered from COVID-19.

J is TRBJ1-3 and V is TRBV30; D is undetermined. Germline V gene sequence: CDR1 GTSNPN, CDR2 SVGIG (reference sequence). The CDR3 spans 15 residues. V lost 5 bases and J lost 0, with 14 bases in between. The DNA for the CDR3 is TGTGCCTGGGATAAGACGGGAAACTCTGGAAACACCATATATTTT. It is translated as CAWDKTGNSGNTIYF.

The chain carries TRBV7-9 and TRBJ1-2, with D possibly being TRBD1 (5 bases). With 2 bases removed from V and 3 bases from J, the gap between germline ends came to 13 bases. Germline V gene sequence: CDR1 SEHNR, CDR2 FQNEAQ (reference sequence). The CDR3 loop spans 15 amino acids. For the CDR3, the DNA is TGTGCCAGCAGCTTAATAGGGGTGTGGGACTATGGCTACACCTTC. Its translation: CASSLIGVWDYGYTF.

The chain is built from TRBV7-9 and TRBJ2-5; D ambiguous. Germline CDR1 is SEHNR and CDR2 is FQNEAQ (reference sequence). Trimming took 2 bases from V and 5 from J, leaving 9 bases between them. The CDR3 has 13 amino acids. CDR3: CASSLFQVETQYF. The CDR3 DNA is TGTGCCAGCAGCTTATTTCAGGTTGAGACCCAGTACTTC.

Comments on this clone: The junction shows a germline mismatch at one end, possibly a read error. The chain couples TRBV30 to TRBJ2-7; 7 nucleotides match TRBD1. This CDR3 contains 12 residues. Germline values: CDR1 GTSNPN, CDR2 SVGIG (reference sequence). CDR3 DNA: TGTGCCTGGAGTATTACAGGGGCAAGGCGGGACTTC. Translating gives CAWSITGARRDF.

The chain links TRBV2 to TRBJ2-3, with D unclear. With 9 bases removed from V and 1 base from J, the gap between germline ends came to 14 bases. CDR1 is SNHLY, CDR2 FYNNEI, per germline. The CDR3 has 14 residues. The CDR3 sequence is CARVGSVGTDTQYF. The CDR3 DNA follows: TGTGCCAGAGTCGGTTCTGTCGGCACAGATACGCAGTATTTT.

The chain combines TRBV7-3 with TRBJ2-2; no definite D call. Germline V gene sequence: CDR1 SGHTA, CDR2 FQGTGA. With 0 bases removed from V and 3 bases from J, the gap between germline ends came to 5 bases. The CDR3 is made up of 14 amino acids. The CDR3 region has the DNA TGTGCCAGCAGCTTAACTCTATACACCGGGGAGCTGTTTTTT. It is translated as CASSLTLYTGELFF.

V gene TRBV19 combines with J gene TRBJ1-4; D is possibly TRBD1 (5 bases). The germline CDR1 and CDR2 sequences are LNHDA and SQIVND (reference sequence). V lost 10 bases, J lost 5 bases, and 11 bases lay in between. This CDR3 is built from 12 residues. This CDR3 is CATGTRNEKLFF. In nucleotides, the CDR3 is TGTGCCACCGGGACTCGAAATGAAAAACTGTTTTTT.